The 8 T cell receptor beta chains reported below all come from one sample, sequenced in a study of T-cell memory formation after mild COVID-19. One entry per CDR3 protein results from TCRdb running MiXCR on the 5' RACE reads. In the table there are under 600,000 distinct CDR3 sequences, about 20% of which are singletons. Specimen: PBMCs or a T cell subset sorted from them (not recorded which). The receptor source for this set is an adult woman who had mild COVID-19 (a few samples of this study predate the infection). Cell type and time point are not known.

This clonotype showed up just once. The V gene is TRBV4-3, the J gene TRBJ2-7; D gene uncertain. V was pared by 1 base and J by 0 bases, with 10 bases between. Germline V lookup: CDR1 LGHNA, CDR2 YSLEER. This CDR3 contains 15 residues. This CDR3 is CASSQVRLFSYEQYF. Written as DNA, the CDR3 is TGCGCCAGCAGCCAAGTTAGGCTCTTCTCCTACGAGCAGTACTTC.

J is TRBJ2-2 and V is TRBV20-1; the D gene is possibly TRBD2 (6 bases). The V gene's germline CDR1 is DFQATT and CDR2 SNEGSKA (reference sequence). Trimming took 6 bases from V and 8 from J, leaving 10 bases between them. This CDR3 has 11 amino acids. The DNA of the CDR3 is TGCAGTGCAGGGGCGGGAGGGGAGCTGTTTTTT. Translation gives CSAGAGGELFF.

The chain employs TRBV15 and TRBJ2-7; 9 bases match TRBD2. This CDR3 has 16 residues. Germline V gene data show CDR1 as LNHNV and CDR2 as YYDKDF (reference sequence). Trimming cost V 5 bases and J 3 bases; bases outside gene matches: 11. The CDR3, as DNA: TGTGCCACCAGCGGGTCAGGACTAGCGCGCCTCTACGAGCAGTACTTC. This codes for CATSGSGLARLYEQYF.

The rearrangement links TRBV7-2 to TRBJ2-1, with 10 bases matching TRBD2. Germline CDR1 is SGHTA and CDR2 is FQGNSA. The CDR3 extends over 16 amino acids. V was pared by 2 bases and J by 5 bases, with 6 bases of the junction left unmatched. Here the CDR3 reads CASSLWSGRADNEQFF. In nucleotides, the CDR3 is TGTGCCAGCAGCTTATGGAGCGGGAGGGCCGACAATGAGCAGTTCTTC. Full variable domain (rest looked up from reference TRBV7-2 and TRBJ2-1): GAGVSQSPSNKVTEKGKDVELRCDPISGHTALYWYRQSLGQGLEFLIYFQGNSAPDKSGLPSDRFSAERTGGSVSTLTIQRTQQEDSAVYLCASSLWSGRADNEQFFGPGTRLTVL.

This chain uses TRBV18 with TRBJ2-5, with no clear D. The CDR3 is 15 amino acids. Trimming took 3 bases from V and 5 from J, leaving 16 bases between them. Germline V gene data show CDR1 as KGHSH and CDR2 as LQKENI. The CDR3 protein is CASSPSPTGEETQYF. In nucleotides, the CDR3 is TGTGCCAGCTCACCCTCCCCAACGGGCGAGGAGACCCAGTACTTC.

Concerning this clonotype: One end of the junction varies from germline; a read error may be responsible. The V call is TRBV14, the J call TRBJ2-1; no firm D call. The CDR3 has 15 residues. CDR1 is SGHDN, CDR2 FVKESK, per germline. The CDR3 DNA follows: TGTGCCAGCAGCCCAGAGCGTCGCCTATACAATGAGCCGTTCTTC. It specifies CASSPERRLYNEPFF. Complete variable domain (other parts from reference TRBV14 and TRBJ2-1): EAGVTQFPSHSVIEKGQTVTLRCDPISGHDNLYWYRRVMGKEIKFLLHFVKESKQDESGMPNNRFLAERTGGTYSTLKVQPAELEDSGVYFCASSPERRLYNEPFFGPGTRLTVL.

This chain uses TRBV9 with TRBJ2-3, with TRBD2 identical over 11 bases. CDR3 size: 17 residues. V shed 1 base, J shed 6 bases, and the junction held 10 bases outside the gene matches. Per the germline V gene, CDR1 is SGDLS and CDR2 is YYNGEE. The CDR3 spells CASSVSSGGAKTDTQYF. Written as DNA, the CDR3 is TGTGCCAGCAGCGTAAGTAGCGGGGGGGCCAAGACCGATACGCAGTATTTT.

The table lists this clonotype with a few counts. The chain joins TRBV3-1 to TRBJ2-5, with D perhaps matching TRBD2 (5 bases). V was shortened by 4 bases and J by 1 base, with 16 bases between the two germline ends. CDR1 and CDR2 (germline): LGHDT, YNNKEL (reference sequence). This CDR3 spans 16 amino acids. The CDR3 region is CASSPGVERSQETQYF. The DNA for the CDR3 is TGTGCCAGCAGCCCCGGGGTAGAGAGGTCCCAAGAGACCCAGTACTTC.